Following are 24 T cell receptor beta chains from one sample sequenced in a study of a mutant IDH1 vaccine in newly diagnosed glioma. Time point described: baseline, week 1 (first vaccination visit). Noted treatment: pre-vaccination baseline after standard-of-care therapy. TCRdb's copy holds only in-frame clones and misses some; the assay was immunoSEQ multiplex PCR. The sample has tens of thousands of clones, 79% seen once. The starting material was PBMCs, obtained from a glioma patient treated with radiotherapy, temozolomide or both. All receptors come from a man over 45 with glioma.

V usage is TRBV7-8 and J usage is TRBJ1-1, with 8 nucleotides matching TRBD1. The germline V gene has CDR1 SGHVS and CDR2 FQNEAQ. The V and J ends lost 6 bases and 5 bases, in that order; junction bases with no gene match: 11. The CDR3 extends over 15 amino acids. Here the CDR3 reads CASSYPRGRGTEAFF. The CDR3 coding sequence is TGTGCCAGCAGTTATCCCAGGGGGCGTGGGACTGAAGCTTTCTTT. Based on the CDR3 plus reference TRBV7-8 and TRBJ1-1, the full variable domain is GAGVSQSPRYKVAKRGQDVALRCDPISGHVSLFWYQQALGQGPEFLTYFQNEAQLDKSGLPSDRFFAERPEGSVSTLKIQRTQQEDSAVYLCASSYPRGRGTEAFFGQGTRLTVV.

The genes are TRBV4-3 and TRBJ1-1; D perhaps matches TRBD1 (5 bases). The CDR3 is 15 amino acids. CDR1 LGHNA and CDR2 YSLEER come from the germline V gene. The V gene lost 2 bases and the J gene lost 5 bases, with 15 bases spanning the gap. The CDR3: CASSQSRSGGTEAFF. The CDR3 bases are TGCGCCAGCAGCCAATCGAGATCGGGGGGGACTGAAGCTTTCTTT.

This clone was seen only once. Without the conserved terminal phenylalanine or tryptophan, this CDR3 likely stems from a read error. The limits of the CDR3 on the DNA are not certain, so only TCRdb's listed CDR3 is given. V gene TRBV9 combines with J gene TRBJ1-2; the table assigns TRBD1, which was not confirmed against the DNA. Germline lookup yields CDR1 SGDLS and CDR2 YYNGEE. The CDR3 contains 14 residues when both ends are counted. The CDR3 sequence is CASGGPRRAPVVGR.

The V gene is TRBV18, the J gene TRBJ2-5; no reliable D call. CDR1 is KGHSH, CDR2 LQKENI, per germline. V lost 2 bases to trimming and J lost 4 bases, with 2 bases between them. The CDR3 runs to 11 residues. CDR3 amino acids: CASSPGETQYF. CDR3 in DNA: TGTGCCAGCTCACCAGGAGAGACCCAGTACTTC.

This clone was observed a few times. The chain recombines TRBV6-6 with TRBJ2-1; D may match TRBD1 or TRBD2 (5 bases each). V was pared by 0 bases and J by 14 bases, with 11 bases between. The V gene's germline CDR1 is MNHNY and CDR2 SVGAGI (reference sequence). The CDR3 length is 12 residues. CDR3 coding DNA: TGTGCCAGCAGTTACTCGGGGGATAGGGAGTTCTTC. It is translated as CASSYSGDREFF.

The chain recombines TRBV7-2 with TRBJ1-5; 7 bases agree with TRBD1. This CDR3 has 13 residues. The V and J ends lost 3 bases and 6 bases, in that order; junction bases with no gene match: 2. Germline V lookup: CDR1 SGHTA, CDR2 FQGNSA. CDR3 in amino acids: CASSFQGGQPQHF. In nucleotides, the CDR3 is TGTGCCAGCAGCTTTCAGGGGGGTCAGCCCCAGCATTTT.

The J gene is TRBJ2-5, the V gene TRBV19, with D possibly TRBD1 on 6 matching bases. Germline V lookup: CDR1 LNHDA, CDR2 SQIVND (reference sequence). The CDR3 has 14 residues. Trimming cost V 4 bases and J 4 bases, with 13 bases left between them. CDR3 sequence (DNA): TGTGCCAGTAGTACCACAGGGTTTGGAGAGACCCAGTACTTC. It encodes CASSTTGFGETQYF.

Ten or more counts support this clone. The chain has TRBV18 and TRBJ1-2; maybe TRBD1 (6 bases). Deletions cut 3 bases from V and 14 bases from J, with 16 bases between. This CDR3 is 12 amino acids long. Germline V gives CDR1 KGHSH, CDR2 LQKENI. CDR3 amino acids: CASSPSSGEETF. The DNA for the CDR3 is TGTGCCAGCTCACCCTCTTCAGGGGAGGAAACCTTC.

V usage is TRBV7-2 and J usage is TRBJ1-2; D not resolved. The CDR3 covers 17 residues. V was trimmed by 7 bases and J by 0 bases, leaving 21 bases between them. The germline V gene has CDR1 SGHTA and CDR2 FQGNSA. The CDR3 loop is CASISRGKPQPNYGYTF. The CDR3 bases are TGTGCCAGCATTAGCAGAGGGAAGCCCCAACCTAACTATGGCTACACCTTC. Based on the CDR3 plus reference TRBV7-2 and TRBJ1-2, the full variable domain is GAGVSQSPSNKVTEKGKDVELRCDPISGHTALYWYRQSLGQGLEFLIYFQGNSAPDKSGLPSDRFSAERTGGSVSTLTIQRTQQEDSAVYLCASISRGKPQPNYGYTFGSGTRLTVV.

The rearrangement uses TRBV27 and TRBJ2-7, with D possibly being TRBD1 (5 bases). The CDR3 covers 15 residues. Germline loops: CDR1 MNHEY, CDR2 SMNVEV (reference sequence). V gave up 4 bases and J gave up 3 bases, with 16 bases separating them. CDR3 coding DNA: TGTGCCAGCAGTTCCCCGGGCTCAGGGAACTACGAGCAGTACTTC. Its protein is CASSSPGSGNYEQYF.

This clone was detected only once. The chain couples TRBV19 to TRBJ1-5, with a possible D match to TRBD1 (5 bases). Trimming stripped 6 bases from V and 4 bases from J, with 13 bases between. Germline V gene lookup returns CDR1 LNHDA and CDR2 SQIVND (reference sequence). This CDR3 contains 14 residues. CDR3 DNA sequence: TGTGCCAGTAGATGGCAGGGTGGAAATCAGCCCCAGCATTTT. This encodes CASRWQGGNQPQHF. The whole variable domain, filled in from reference TRBV19 and TRBJ1-5, reads DGGITQSPKYLFRKEGQNVTLSCEQNLNHDAMYWYRQDPGQGLRLIYYSQIVNDFQKGDIAEGYSVSREKKESFPLTVTSAQKNPTAFYLCASRWQGGNQPQHFGDGTRLSIL.

In DNA form, the CDR3 reads TGTGCCAGCAGCCCCGGGACGGGTAAATGGTACGAGCAGTACTTC. Amino acid sequence: CASSPGTGKWYEQYF. The rearrangement joins TRBV7-6 to TRBJ2-7; D is tentatively TRBD1 or TRBD2 (5 bases each). The germline gives CDR1 SGHVS, CDR2 FNYEAQ. The CDR3 totals 15 residues. The ends were cut back, 5 bases at V and 4 bases at J, with 18 bases in the middle.

This clone was seen only once. This chain joins TRBV15 and TRBJ1-2; weak D call: TRBD1 (5 bases). Germline V gene lookup returns CDR1 LNHNV and CDR2 YYDKDF (reference sequence). V dropped 5 bases and J dropped 5 bases, with 18 bases sitting between them. There are 15 residues in the CDR3. The CDR3 protein is CATSSLQGLGYGYTF. The DNA for the CDR3 is TGTGCCACCAGCTCCCTGCAGGGTTTAGGGTATGGCTACACCTTC.

The rearrangement joins TRBV4-1 to TRBJ1-1, with D uncertain. Germline CDR1 and CDR2: MGHRA and YSYEKL. This CDR3 is 13 amino acids long. With 0 bases removed from V and 1 base from J, the gap between germline ends came to 3 bases. DNA of the CDR3: TGCGCCAGCAGCCAAGAACAGAACACTGAAGCTTTCTTT. This translates into CASSQEQNTEAFF.

This chain joins TRBV5-6 and TRBJ2-3; TRBD2 is a possible D gene (6 bases). This CDR3 region has 16 residues. Germline CDR1 is SGHDT and CDR2 is YYEEEE. Between the trimmed V and J ends, which lost 0 bases and 2 bases, there was a span of 13 bases. CDR3 residues: CASSLAGRGYTDTQYF. DNA of the CDR3: TGTGCCAGCAGCTTGGCCGGGCGGGGCTACACAGATACGCAGTATTTT.

The chain uses TRBV18 and TRBJ1-4; no firm D call. The germline gives CDR1 KGHSH, CDR2 LQKENI. The CDR3 runs to 14 residues. Trimming cost V 3 bases and J 2 bases, with 7 bases left between them. The CDR3 sequence is CASSPSRTNEKLFF. The CDR3 DNA reads TGTGCCAGCTCACCCTCCCGGACTAATGAAAAACTGTTTTTT.

V gene TRBV18 combines with J gene TRBJ1-4, with D unresolved. From germline, CDR1 is KGHSH and CDR2 LQKENI. Trimming removed 3 bases from V and 7 bases from J, with 15 bases in between. CDR3 size: 15 residues. CDR3: CASSPRDNLIEKLFF. CDR3 DNA: TGTGCCAGCTCACCCCGAGACAACCTGATTGAAAAACTGTTTTTT.

V is TRBV13 and J is TRBJ1-3; 9 positions match TRBD1. The CDR3 extends over 17 amino acids. J lost 4 bases, V lost 5 bases, and 12 bases had no gene match. Germline V gene data show CDR1 as PRHDT and CDR2 as FYEKMQ (reference sequence). DNA of the CDR3: TGTGCCAGCAGCCCTAGCCCGGGACAGGGCGAAGGAAACACCATATATTTT. The encoded protein is CASSPSPGQGEGNTIYF.

This chain uses TRBV10-3 with TRBJ1-4; no reliable D call. In germline, CDR1 is ENHRY, CDR2 SYGVKD. V dropped 6 bases and J dropped 8 bases, with 19 bases sitting between them. The CDR3 consists of 15 residues. The CDR3 here is CAISDGDFRSEKLFF. The CDR3 DNA follows: TGTGCCATCAGCGACGGTGATTTTAGAAGCGAAAAACTGTTTTTT.

This clone came up a few times. The V gene is TRBV2, the J gene TRBJ2-7; no definite D call. Per the germline V gene, CDR1 is SNHLY and CDR2 is FYNNEI. The CDR3 has 11 residues. Trimming left V 5 bases short and J 1 base short, with 3 bases between. The CDR3 sequence is CASSSSYEQYF. The CDR3 DNA reads TGTGCCAGCAGTTCTTCCTACGAGCAGTACTTC.

The V gene is TRBV4-1, the J gene TRBJ2-5; 10 nucleotides align to TRBD2. The CDR3 is 13 residues long. CDR1 is MGHRA and CDR2 is YSYEKL in the germline V gene. J was trimmed by 6 bases and V by 2 bases; bases with no gene match: 0. CDR3 sequence reads: CASSQTSGKTQYF. CDR3 in DNA: TGCGCCAGCAGCCAAACTAGCGGGAAGACCCAGTACTTC.

This clone was observed a single time. The chain has TRBV14 and TRBJ1-1; D is ambiguous. From germline, CDR1 is SGHDN and CDR2 FVKESK. The CDR3 runs 14 residues. Trimming left V 2 bases short and J 0 bases short, with 7 bases between. This CDR3 reads CASSQPGMNTEAFF. For the CDR3, the DNA is TGTGCCAGCAGCCAACCAGGCATGAACACTGAAGCTTTCTTT. The full variable domain, in which reference TRBV14 and TRBJ1-1 provide the parts outside the CDR3, is EAGVTQFPSHSVIEKGQTVTLRCDPISGHDNLYWYRRVMGKEIKFLLHFVKESKQDESGMPNNRFLAERTGGTYSTLKVQPAELEDSGVYFCASSQPGMNTEAFFGQGTRLTVV.

The chain is built from TRBV29-1 and TRBJ2-2; TRBD2 agrees at 8 bases. V shed 4 bases and J 3 bases; nucleotides not matched to a gene: 10. Germline V gene sequence: CDR1 SQVTM, CDR2 ANQGSEA. The CDR3 loop spans 16 amino acids. CDR3 residues: CSVVTRTSGYTGELFF. CDR3 bases: TGCAGCGTTGTAACCAGAACTAGCGGATACACCGGGGAGCTGTTTTTT.

This chain uses TRBV6-6 with TRBJ2-5; D gene unclear. This CDR3 is built from 11 residues. Germline CDR1 MNHNY, CDR2 SVGAGI (reference sequence). V lost 2 bases and J 4 bases, leaving 2 bases between the germline ends. CDR3 amino acids: CASSYLETQYF. CDR3 DNA sequence: TGTGCCAGCAGTTACCTAGAGACCCAGTACTTC.